This passage covers 6 T cell receptor beta chains from one sample sequenced in a study of beta chain features in type 1 diabetes. Study outcomes and limitations: Across all four CD4+ subsets, people with type 1 diabetes showed modestly shorter TCRB CDR3s.

These TCRs' antigens remain unknown. The study reverse transcribed the entire isolated RNA, so it sequenced expressed TCRB transcripts. Sequencing used immunoSEQ multiplex PCR; TCRdb keeps in-frame clones, though not all of them. In the table there are some 270,000 clones, about a tenth of which are singletons. The sequenced sample was naive CD4+ T cells from blood. Receptors originate from a man aged 25 to 40 with type 1 diabetes.

CDR3 sequence reads: CASSLRLTGGPEEQYF. CDR3 sequence (DNA): TGTGCCAGCAGCTTGCGTCTTACGGGGGGGCCGGAAGAGCAGTACTTC. The rearrangement uses TRBV5-4 and TRBJ2-7, with 8 bases aligning to TRBD2. Trimming removed 1 base from V and 7 bases from J; junction bases left unmatched: 13. This CDR3 contains 16 residues. The germline CDR1 and CDR2 sequences are SGHNT and YYREEE (reference sequence). Full variable domain (rest looked up from reference TRBV5-4 and TRBJ2-7): ETGVTQSPTHLIKTRGQQVTLRCSSQSGHNTVSWYQQALGQGPQFIFQYYREEENGRGNFPPRFSGLQFPNYSSELNVNALELDDSALYLCASSLRLTGGPEEQYFGPGTRLTVT.

This clone turned up a few times. V gene TRBV7-6 combines with J gene TRBJ1-4; D remains ambiguous. CDR1 is SGHVS, CDR2 FNYEAQ, per germline. The CDR3 is made up of 12 amino acids. V was cut by 4 bases and J by 12 bases, with 12 bases left in between. CDR3 nucleotides: TGTGCCAGCAGCTCCCTATCCCTGGAACTGTTTTTT. Amino acid sequence: CASSSLSLELFF.

In this sample, this clone turned up a few times. V is TRBV7-9 and J is TRBJ1-6; D might be TRBD1 (6 bases). Trimming removed 5 bases at V and 2 bases at J, with 10 bases between. There are 15 residues in the CDR3. Germline CDR1 SEHNR, CDR2 FQNEAQ (reference sequence). CDR3 loop: CASSPGQTYNSPLHF. CDR3 nucleotides: TGTGCCAGCAGCCCCGGACAGACCTATAATTCACCCCTCCACTTT.

This clone appeared a few times. J is TRBJ2-5 and V is TRBV2; a possible D gene is TRBD2 (6 bases). Germline V gene lookup returns CDR1 SNHLY and CDR2 FYNNEI. The CDR3 is 14 amino acids. Trimming stripped 8 bases from V and 3 bases from J, with 16 bases between. The CDR3 region is CASVVTSTEETQYF. The CDR3 DNA is TGTGCCAGCGTTGTGACTAGTACGGAAGAGACCCAGTACTTC. The full variable domain, completed using reference TRBV2 and TRBJ2-5, is EPEVTQTPSHQVTQMGQEVILRCVPISNHLYFYWYRQILGQKVEFLVSFYNNEISEKSEIFDDQFSVERPDGSNFTLKIRSTKLEDSAMYFCASVVTSTEETQYFGPGTRLLVL.

This clone was seen more than once but under ten times. The genes are TRBV6-5 and TRBJ1-1; the match to TRBD1 covers 9 bases. Germline assignment: CDR1 MNHEY and CDR2 SVGAGI. The CDR3 has 15 amino acids. The V segment lost 2 bases and the J segment 1 base; nucleotides outside the gene matches: 2. The CDR3 here is CASSYLTGGNTEAFF. CDR3 bases: TGTGCCAGCAGTTACCTGACAGGGGGGAACACTGAAGCTTTCTTT.

To note about this clone: The sample carries other DNA sequences with the same CDR3. In nucleotides, the CDR3 is TGTGCCAGCAGCTACAGGGGCCAAGAGACCCAGTACTTC. It translates to CASSYRGQETQYF. The gene calls are TRBV5-4 and TRBJ2-5; 7 bases line up with TRBD1. Germline V gene lookup returns CDR1 SGHNT and CDR2 YYREEE (reference sequence). V lost 3 bases to trimming and J lost 1 base; unmatched junction nucleotides: 0. There are 13 residues in the CDR3. Supplemented by reference TRBV5-4 and TRBJ2-5, the full variable domain reads ETGVTQSPTHLIKTRGQQVTLRCSSQSGHNTVSWYQQALGQGPQFIFQYYREEENGRGNFPPRFSGLQFPNYSSELNVNALELDDSALYLCASSYRGQETQYFGPGTRLLVL.